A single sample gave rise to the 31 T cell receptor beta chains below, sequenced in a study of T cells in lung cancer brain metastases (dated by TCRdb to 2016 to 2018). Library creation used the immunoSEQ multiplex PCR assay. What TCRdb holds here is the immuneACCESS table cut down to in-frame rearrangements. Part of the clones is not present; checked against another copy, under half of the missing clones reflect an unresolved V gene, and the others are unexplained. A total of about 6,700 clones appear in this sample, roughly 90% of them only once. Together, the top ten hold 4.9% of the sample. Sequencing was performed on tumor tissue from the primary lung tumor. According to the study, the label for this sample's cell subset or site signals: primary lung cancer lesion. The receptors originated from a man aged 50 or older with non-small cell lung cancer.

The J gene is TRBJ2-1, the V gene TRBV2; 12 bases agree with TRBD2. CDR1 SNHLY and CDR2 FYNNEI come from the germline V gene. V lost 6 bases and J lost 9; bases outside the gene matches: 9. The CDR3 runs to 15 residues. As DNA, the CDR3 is TGTGCCAGCAGGAACCTAGCGGGGGGGGTCAGTGAGCAGTTCTTC. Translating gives CASRNLAGGVSEQFF.

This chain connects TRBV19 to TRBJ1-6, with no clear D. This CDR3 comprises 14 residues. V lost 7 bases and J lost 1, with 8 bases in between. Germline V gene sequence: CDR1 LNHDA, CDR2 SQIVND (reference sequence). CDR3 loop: CASTFTSYNSPLHF. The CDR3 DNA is TGTGCCAGTACCTTTACGTCCTATAATTCACCCCTCCACTTT.

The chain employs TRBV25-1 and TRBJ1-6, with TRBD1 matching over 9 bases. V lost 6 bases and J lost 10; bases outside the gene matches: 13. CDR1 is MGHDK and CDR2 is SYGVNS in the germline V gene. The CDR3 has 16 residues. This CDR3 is CASRLGTGNLKSPLHF. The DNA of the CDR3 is TGTGCCAGCAGACTGGGGACAGGGAATCTTAAATCACCCCTCCACTTT.

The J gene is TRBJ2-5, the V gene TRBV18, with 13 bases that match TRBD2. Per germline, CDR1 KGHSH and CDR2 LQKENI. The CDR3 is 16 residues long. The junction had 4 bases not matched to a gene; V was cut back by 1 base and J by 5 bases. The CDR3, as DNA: TGTGCCAGCTCACCACGGACTAGCGGGGGCCGGGAGACCCAGTACTTC. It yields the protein CASSPRTSGGRETQYF.

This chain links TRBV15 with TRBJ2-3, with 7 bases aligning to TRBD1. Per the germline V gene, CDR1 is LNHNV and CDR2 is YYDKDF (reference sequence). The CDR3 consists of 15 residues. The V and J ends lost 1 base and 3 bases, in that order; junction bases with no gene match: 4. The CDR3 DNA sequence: TGTGCCACCAGCAGAGGCCAGGGGGAGACAGATACGCAGTATTTT. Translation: CATSRGQGETDTQYF.

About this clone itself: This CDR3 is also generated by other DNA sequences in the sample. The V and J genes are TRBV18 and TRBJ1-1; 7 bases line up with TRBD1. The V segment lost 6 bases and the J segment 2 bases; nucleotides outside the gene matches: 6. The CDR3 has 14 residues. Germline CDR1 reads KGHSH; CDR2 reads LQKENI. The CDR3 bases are TGTGCCAGCTCCCTCGGGACAGCCAACACTGAAGCTTTCTTT. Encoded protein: CASSLGTANTEAFF.

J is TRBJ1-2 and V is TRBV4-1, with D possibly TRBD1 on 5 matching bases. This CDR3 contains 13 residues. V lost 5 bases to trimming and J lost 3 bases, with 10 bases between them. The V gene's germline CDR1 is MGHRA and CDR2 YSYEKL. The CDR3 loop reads CASSWRGDYGYTF. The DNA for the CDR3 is TGCGCCAGCAGCTGGAGGGGAGACTATGGCTACACCTTC.

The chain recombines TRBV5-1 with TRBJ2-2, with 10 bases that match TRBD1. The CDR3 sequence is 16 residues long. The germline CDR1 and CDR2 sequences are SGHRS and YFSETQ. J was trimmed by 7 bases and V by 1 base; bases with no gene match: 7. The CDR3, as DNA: TGCGCCAGCAGCTTGATCGGACAGGGGGTTAACGGGGAGCTGTTTTTT. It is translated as CASSLIGQGVNGELFF.

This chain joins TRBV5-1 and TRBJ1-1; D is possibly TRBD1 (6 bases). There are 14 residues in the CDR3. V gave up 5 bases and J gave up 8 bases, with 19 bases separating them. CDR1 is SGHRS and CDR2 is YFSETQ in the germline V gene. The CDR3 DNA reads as TGCGCCAGCAGAGGGGACACCGCAAGTTGGGAAGCTTTCTTT. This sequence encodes CASRGDTASWEAFF.

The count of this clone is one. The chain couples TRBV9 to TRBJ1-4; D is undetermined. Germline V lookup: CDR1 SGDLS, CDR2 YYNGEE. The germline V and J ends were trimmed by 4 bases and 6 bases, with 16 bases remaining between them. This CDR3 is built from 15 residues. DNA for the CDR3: TGTGCCAGCAGCCCTCGGCCCGGCGAAGATGAAAAACTGTTTTTT. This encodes CASSPRPGEDEKLFF.

The CDR3, as DNA: TGTGCCAGCAGCTTAGCCCGGACAGACTATGGCTACACCTTC. It specifies CASSLARTDYGYTF. This chain joins TRBV7-9 and TRBJ1-2; possible D gene TRBD1, 6 bases. V gave up 0 bases and J gave up 3 bases, with 8 bases separating them. Germline CDR1 is SEHNR and CDR2 is FQNEAQ (reference sequence). This CDR3 comprises 14 residues.

The CDR3 protein is CASSLARTDGYTF. In DNA form, the CDR3 reads TGTGCCAGCAGCTTAGCCCGGACAGATGGCTACACCTTC. V and J are TRBV7-9 and TRBJ1-2; D may be TRBD1 (6 bases). This CDR3 is built from 13 residues. The germline CDR1 and CDR2 sequences are SEHNR and FQNEAQ (reference sequence). The ends were cut back, 0 bases at V and 6 bases at J, with 8 bases in the middle. The complete variable domain, with remaining parts taken from reference TRBV7-9 and TRBJ1-2, reads DTGVSQNPRHKITKRGQNVTFRCDPISEHNRLYWYRQTLGQGPEFLTYFQNEAQLEKSRLLSDRFSAERPKGSFSTLEIQRTEQGDSAMYLCASSLARTDGYTFGSGTRLTVV.

As DNA, the CDR3 is TGTGCCAGCAGCTTAGATTACGGCGATACGCAGTATTTT. As protein: CASSLDYGDTQYF. This chain links TRBV7-9 with TRBJ2-3; D gene unclear. Germline lookup yields CDR1 SEHNR and CDR2 FQNEAQ (reference sequence). Trimming left V 1 base short and J 6 bases short, with 8 bases between. The CDR3 totals 13 residues.

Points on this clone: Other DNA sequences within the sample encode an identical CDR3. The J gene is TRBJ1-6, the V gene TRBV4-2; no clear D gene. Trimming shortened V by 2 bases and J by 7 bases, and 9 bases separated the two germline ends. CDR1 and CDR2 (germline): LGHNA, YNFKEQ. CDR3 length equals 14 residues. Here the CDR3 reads CASSQSVSNSPLHF. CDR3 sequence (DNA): TGTGCCAGCAGCCAATCTGTAAGCAATTCACCCCTCCACTTT.

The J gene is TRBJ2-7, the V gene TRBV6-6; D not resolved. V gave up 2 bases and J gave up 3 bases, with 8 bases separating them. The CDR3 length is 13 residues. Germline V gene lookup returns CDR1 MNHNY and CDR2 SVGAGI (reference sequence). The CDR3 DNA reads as TGTGCCAGCAGTTACGTCGAAGACTACGAGCAGTACTTC. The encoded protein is CASSYVEDYEQYF.

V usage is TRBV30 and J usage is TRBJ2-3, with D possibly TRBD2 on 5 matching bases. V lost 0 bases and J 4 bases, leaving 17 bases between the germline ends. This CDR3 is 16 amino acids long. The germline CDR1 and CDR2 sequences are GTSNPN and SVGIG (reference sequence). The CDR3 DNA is TGTGCCTGGAGTGTCCTTGATAGGCTAGCAGCAGATACGCAGTATTTT. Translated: CAWSVLDRLAADTQYF.

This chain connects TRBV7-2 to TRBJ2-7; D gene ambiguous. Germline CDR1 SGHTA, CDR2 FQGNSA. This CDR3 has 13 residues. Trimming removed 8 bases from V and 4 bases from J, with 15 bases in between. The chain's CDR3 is CASRGPSQYEQYF. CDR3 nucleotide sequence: TGTGCCAGCCGCGGCCCGAGCCAATACGAGCAGTACTTC.

Here the CDR3 DNA reads TGTGCCAGTAGTATTGCGACAAAATATAATTCACCCCTCCACTTT. It is translated as CASSIATKYNSPLHF. The rearrangement joins TRBV19 to TRBJ1-6, with no clear D. The CDR3 runs to 15 residues. Looked up from germline, CDR1 is LNHDA and CDR2 is SQIVND (reference sequence). The V end lost 3 bases, the J end lost 4 bases, and 10 bases lay between the germline ends.

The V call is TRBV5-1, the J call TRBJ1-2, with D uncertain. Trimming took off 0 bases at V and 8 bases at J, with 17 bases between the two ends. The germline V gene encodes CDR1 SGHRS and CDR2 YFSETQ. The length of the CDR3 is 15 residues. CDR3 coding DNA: TGCGCCAGCAGCTTGGCTCGTAGCAATCCTATGGGCTACACCTTC. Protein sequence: CASSLARSNPMGYTF.

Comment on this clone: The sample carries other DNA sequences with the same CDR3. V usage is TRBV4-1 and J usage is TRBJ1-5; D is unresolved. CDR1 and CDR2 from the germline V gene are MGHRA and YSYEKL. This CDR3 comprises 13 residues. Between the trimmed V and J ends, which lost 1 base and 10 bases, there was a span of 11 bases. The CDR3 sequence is CASSQAWGQPQHF. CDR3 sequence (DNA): TGCGCCAGCAGCCAAGCATGGGGTCAACCCCAGCATTTT.

CDR3 coding DNA: TGCGCCAGCAGCCAAGATTCGGGGACAGGGGTCGCAGCTTTCTTT. Its protein is CASSQDSGTGVAAFF. This chain links TRBV4-1 with TRBJ1-1, with 10 nucleotides matching TRBD1. Germline CDR1 and CDR2: MGHRA and YSYEKL. J lost 10 bases, V lost 0 bases, and 8 bases had no gene match. This CDR3 comprises 15 residues.

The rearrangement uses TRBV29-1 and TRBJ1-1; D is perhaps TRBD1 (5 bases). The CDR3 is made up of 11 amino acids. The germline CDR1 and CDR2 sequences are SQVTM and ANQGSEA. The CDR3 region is CSTGRNTEAFF. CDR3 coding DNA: TGCAGTACAGGTCGGAACACTGAAGCTTTCTTT.

CDR3 residues: CASSTLSGSNTGELFF. CDR3 in DNA: TGTGCCAGCAGCACCCTCAGCGGATCGAACACCGGGGAGCTGTTTTTT. The chain links TRBV5-4 to TRBJ2-2, with D possibly matching TRBD2 (5 bases). V dropped 4 bases and J dropped 0 bases, with 13 bases sitting between them. From germline, CDR1 is SGHNT and CDR2 YYREEE (reference sequence). This CDR3 has 16 residues.

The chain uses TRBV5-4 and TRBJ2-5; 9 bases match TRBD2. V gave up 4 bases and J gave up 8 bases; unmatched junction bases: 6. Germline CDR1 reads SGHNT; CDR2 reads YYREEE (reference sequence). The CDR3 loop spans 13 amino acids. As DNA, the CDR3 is TGTGCCAGCAGCAAGGCGGGGGGGAAAACCCAGTACTTC. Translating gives CASSKAGGKTQYF.

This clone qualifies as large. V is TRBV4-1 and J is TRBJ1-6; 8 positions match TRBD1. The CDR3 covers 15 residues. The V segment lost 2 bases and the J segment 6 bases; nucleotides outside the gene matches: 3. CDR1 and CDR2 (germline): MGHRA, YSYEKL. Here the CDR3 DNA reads TGCGCCAGCAGCCAATTTCAGGGGGCTAATTCACCCCTCCACTTT. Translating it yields CASSQFQGANSPLHF.

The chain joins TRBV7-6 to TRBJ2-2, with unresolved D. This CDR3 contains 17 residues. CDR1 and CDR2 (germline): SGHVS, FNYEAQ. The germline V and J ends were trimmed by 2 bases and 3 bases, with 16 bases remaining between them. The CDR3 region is CASSLSSSNTYTGELFF. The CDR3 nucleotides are TGTGCCAGCAGCTTAAGTTCCTCGAACACTTACACCGGGGAGCTGTTTTTT.

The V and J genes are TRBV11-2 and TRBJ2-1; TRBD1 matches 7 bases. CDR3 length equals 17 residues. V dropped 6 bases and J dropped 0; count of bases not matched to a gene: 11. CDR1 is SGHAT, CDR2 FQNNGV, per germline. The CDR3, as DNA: TGTGCCAGCAGATCCGCAGAAGGGGGCCACTCCTACAATGAGCAGTTCTTC. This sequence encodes CASRSAEGGHSYNEQFF.

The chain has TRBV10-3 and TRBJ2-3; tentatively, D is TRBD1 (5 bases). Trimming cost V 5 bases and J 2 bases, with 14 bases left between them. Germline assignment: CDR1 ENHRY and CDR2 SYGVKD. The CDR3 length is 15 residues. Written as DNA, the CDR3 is TGTGCCATCAGTCACAAGGGGCGCGACACAGATACGCAGTATTTT. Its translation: CAISHKGRDTDTQYF.

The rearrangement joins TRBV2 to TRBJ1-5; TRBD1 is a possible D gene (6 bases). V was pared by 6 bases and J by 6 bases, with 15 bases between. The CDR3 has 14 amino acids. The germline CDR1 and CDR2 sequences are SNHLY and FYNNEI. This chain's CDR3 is CASSGERGIQPQHF. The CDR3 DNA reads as TGTGCCAGCAGCGGTGAGAGGGGGATTCAGCCCCAGCATTTT.

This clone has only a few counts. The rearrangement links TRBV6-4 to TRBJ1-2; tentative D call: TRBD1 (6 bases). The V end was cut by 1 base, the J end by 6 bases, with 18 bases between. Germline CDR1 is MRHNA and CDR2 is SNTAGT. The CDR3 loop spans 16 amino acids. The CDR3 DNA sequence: TGTGCCAGCAGTGACTGGAATAAGGGGGTGATGAATGGCTACACCTTC. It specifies CASSDWNKGVMNGYTF.

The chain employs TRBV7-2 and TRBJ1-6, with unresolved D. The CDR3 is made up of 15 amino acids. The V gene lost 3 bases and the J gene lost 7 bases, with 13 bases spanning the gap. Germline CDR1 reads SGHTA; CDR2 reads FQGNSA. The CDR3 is CASSLRQPLNSPLHF. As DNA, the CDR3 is TGTGCCAGCAGCTTGAGGCAGCCACTCAATTCACCCCTCCACTTT.